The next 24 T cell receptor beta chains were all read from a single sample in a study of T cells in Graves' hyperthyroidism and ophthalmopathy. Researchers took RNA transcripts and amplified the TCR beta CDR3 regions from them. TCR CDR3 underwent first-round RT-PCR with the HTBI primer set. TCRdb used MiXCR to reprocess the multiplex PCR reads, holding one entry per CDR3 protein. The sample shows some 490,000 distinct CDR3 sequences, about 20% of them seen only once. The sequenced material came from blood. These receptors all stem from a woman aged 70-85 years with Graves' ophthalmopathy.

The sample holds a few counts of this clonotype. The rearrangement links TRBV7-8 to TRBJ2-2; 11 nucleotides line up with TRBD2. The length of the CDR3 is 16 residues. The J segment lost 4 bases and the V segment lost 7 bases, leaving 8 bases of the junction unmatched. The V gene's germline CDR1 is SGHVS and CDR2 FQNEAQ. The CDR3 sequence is CASTTSGRSFTGELFF. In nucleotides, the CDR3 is TGTGCCAGCACTACTAGCGGGAGATCCTTCACCGGGGAGCTGTTTTTT.

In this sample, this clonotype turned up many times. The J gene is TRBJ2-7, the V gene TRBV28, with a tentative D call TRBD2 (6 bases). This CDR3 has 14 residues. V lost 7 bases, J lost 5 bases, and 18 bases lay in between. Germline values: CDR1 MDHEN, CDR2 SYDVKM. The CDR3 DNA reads TGTGCCAGCATCCGTGGAGGGGATACTAACGAGCAGTACTTC. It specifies CASIRGGDTNEQYF. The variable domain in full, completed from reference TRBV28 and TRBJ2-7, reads DVKVTQSSRYLVKRTGEKVFLECVQDMDHENMFWYRQDPGLGLRLIYFSYDVKMKEKGDIPEGYSVSREKKERFSLILESASTNQTSMYLCASIRGGDTNEQYFGPGTRLTVT.

The CDR3: CASSPGPLTGELFF. In DNA form, the CDR3 reads TGTGCCAGCAGTCCGGGACCCCTGACCGGGGAGCTGTTTTTT. The V and J genes are TRBV28 and TRBJ2-2; either TRBD1 or TRBD2 may fit D (5 bases each). The V end was cut by 5 bases, the J end by 5 bases, with 12 bases between. Germline V gene sequence: CDR1 MDHEN, CDR2 SYDVKM. This CDR3 comprises 14 residues.

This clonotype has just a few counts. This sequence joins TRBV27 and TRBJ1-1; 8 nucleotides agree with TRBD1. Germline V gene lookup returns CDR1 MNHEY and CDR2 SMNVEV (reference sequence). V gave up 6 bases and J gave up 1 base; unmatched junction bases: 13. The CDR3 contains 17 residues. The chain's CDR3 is CASSPYGTGLRNTEAFF. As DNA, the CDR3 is TGTGCCAGCAGCCCGTACGGGACAGGTCTTAGGAACACTGAAGCTTTCTTT.

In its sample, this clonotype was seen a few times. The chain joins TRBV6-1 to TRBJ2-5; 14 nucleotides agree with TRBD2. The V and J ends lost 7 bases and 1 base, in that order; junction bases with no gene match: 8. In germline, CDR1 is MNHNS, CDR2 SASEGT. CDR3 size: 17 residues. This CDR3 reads CASIQGLAGDTQETQYF. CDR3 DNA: TGTGCCAGCATCCAGGGACTAGCGGGAGATACCCAAGAGACCCAGTACTTC.

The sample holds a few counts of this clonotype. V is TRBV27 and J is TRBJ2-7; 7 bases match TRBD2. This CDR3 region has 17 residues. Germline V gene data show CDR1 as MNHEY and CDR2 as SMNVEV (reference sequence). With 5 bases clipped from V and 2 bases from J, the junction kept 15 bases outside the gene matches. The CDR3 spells CASSPRSSGHITYEQYF. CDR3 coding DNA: TGTGCCAGCAGTCCCCGGTCTAGCGGTCATATTACCTACGAGCAGTACTTC.

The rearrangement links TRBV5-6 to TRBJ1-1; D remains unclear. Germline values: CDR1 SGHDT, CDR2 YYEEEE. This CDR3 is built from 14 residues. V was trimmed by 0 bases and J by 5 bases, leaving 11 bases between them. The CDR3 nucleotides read TGTGCCAGCAGCTTGGCCGTGGAGGAAACTGAAGCTTTCTTT. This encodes CASSLAVEETEAFF.

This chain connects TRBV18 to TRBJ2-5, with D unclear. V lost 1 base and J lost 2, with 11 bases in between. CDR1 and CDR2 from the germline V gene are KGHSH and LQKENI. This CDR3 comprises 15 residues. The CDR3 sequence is CASSPLEVLQETQYF. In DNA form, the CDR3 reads TGTGCCAGCTCACCACTCGAGGTCCTTCAAGAGACCCAGTACTTC.

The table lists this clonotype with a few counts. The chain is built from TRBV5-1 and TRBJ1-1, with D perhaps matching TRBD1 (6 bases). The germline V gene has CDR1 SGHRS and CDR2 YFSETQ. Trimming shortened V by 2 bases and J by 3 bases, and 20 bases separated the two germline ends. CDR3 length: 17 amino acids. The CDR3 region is CASSFRGGSVADTEAFF. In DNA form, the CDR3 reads TGCGCCAGCAGCTTCCGAGGGGGTAGCGTGGCGGACACTGAAGCTTTCTTT.

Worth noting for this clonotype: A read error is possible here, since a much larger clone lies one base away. The CDR3 bases are TGCAGTGCGCGGGACGGAGTAGCGGGGATCTACGAGCAGTGCTTC. Its protein is CSARDGVAGIYEQCF. The rearrangement joins TRBV20-1 to TRBJ2-7, with TRBD2 matching over 8 bases. Germline V gene lookup returns CDR1 DFQATT and CDR2 SNEGSKA (reference sequence). The CDR3 length is 15 residues.

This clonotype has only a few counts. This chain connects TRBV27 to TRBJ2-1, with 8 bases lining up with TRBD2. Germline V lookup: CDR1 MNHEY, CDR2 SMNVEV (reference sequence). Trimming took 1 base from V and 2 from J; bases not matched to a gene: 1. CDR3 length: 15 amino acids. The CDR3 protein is CASSLFSGTYNEQFF. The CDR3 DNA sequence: TGTGCCAGCAGTTTATTTAGCGGGACCTACAATGAGCAGTTCTTC.

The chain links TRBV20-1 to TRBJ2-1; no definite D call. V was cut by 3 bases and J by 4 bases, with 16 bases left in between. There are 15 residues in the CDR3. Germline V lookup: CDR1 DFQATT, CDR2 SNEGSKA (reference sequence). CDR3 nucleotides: TGCAGTGCTAGCCCATCCATCGGTCGATACAATGAGCAGTTCTTC. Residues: CSASPSIGRYNEQFF.

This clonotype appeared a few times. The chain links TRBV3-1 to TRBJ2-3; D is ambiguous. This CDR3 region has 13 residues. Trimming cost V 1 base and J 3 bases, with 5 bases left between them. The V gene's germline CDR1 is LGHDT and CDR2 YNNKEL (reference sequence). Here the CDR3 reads CASSQVATDTQYF. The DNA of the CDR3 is TGTGCCAGCAGCCAAGTCGCTACAGATACGCAGTATTTT.

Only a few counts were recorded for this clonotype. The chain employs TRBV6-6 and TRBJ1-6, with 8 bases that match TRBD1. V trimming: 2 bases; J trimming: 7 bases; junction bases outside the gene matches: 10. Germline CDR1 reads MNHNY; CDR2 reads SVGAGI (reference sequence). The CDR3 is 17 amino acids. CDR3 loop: CASSYRSPDRVNSPLHF. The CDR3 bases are TGTGCCAGCAGTTACCGTTCCCCGGACAGGGTAAATTCACCCCTCCACTTT.

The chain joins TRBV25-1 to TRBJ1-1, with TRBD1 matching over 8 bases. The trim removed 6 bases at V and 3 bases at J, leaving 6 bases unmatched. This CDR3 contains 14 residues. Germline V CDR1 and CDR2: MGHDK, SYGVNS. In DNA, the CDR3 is TGTGCCAGCAGCAAGACAGGGGAGGACACTGAAGCTTTCTTT. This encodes CASSKTGEDTEAFF.

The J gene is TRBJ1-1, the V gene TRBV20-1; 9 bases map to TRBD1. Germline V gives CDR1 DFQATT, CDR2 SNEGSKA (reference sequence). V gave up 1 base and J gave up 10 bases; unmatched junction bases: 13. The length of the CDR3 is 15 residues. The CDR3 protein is CSARGSRDRDYVAFF. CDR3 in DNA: TGCAGTGCTAGAGGCTCCCGGGACAGGGATTATGTAGCTTTCTTT.

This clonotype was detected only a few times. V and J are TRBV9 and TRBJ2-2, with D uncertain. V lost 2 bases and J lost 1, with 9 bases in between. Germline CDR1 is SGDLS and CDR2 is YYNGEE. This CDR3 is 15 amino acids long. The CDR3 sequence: CASSVGPRNTGELFF. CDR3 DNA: TGTGCCAGCAGCGTGGGCCCACGGAACACCGGGGAGCTGTTTTTT. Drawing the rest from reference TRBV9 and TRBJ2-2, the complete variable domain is DSGVTQTPKHLITATGQRVTLRCSPRSGDLSVYWYQQSLDQGLQFLIQYYNGEERAKGNILERFSAQQFPDLHSELNLSSLELGDSALYFCASSVGPRNTGELFFGEGSRLTVL.

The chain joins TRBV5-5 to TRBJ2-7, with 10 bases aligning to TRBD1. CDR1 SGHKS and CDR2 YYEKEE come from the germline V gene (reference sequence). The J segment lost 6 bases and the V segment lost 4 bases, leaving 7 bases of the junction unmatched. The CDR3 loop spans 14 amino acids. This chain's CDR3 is CASSRTGGPVEQYF. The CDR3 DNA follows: TGTGCCAGCAGCCGGACAGGGGGTCCCGTCGAGCAGTACTTC.

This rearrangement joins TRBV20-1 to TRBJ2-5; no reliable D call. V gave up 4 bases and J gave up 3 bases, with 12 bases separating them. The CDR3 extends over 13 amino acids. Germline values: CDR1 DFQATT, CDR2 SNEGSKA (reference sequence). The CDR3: CSAIAKGEETQYF. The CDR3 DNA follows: TGCAGTGCTATCGCGAAGGGTGAAGAGACCCAGTACTTC.

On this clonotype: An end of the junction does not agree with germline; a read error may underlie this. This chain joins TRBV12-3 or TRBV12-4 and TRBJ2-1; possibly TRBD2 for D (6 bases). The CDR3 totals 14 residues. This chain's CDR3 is CAGSFVSRERGQFF. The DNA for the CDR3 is TGTGCCGGCAGTTTTGTGTCCCGGGAGCGTGGGCAGTTCTTC.

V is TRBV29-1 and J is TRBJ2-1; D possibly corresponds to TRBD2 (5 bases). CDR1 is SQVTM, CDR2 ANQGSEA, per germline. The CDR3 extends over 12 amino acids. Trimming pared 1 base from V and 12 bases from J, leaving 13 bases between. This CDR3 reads CSVEAAGLLQFF. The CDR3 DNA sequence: TGCAGCGTTGAAGCCGCCGGACTTCTGCAGTTCTTC.

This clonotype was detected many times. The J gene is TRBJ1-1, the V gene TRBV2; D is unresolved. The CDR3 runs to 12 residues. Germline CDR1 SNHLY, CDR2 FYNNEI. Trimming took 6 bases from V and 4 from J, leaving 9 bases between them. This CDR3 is CASRPDITEAFF. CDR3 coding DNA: TGTGCCAGCAGGCCCGACATCACTGAAGCTTTCTTT.

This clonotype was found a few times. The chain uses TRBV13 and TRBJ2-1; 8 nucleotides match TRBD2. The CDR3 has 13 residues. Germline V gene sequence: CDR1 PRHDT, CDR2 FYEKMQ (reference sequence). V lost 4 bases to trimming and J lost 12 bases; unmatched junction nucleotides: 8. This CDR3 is CASSSARTSLQFF. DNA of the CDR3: TGTGCCAGCAGCTCTGCTCGGACTAGCTTGCAGTTCTTC.

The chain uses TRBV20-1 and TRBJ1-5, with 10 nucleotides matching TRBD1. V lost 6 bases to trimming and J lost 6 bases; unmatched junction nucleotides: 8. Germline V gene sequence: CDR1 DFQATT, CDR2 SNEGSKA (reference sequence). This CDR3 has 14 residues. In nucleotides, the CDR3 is TGCAGTGCCGGACCGGGACAGGGGATTCAGCCCCAGCATTTT. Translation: CSAGPGQGIQPQHF.